The 21 T cell receptor beta chains listed next were all sequenced from one sample in a study of T cell changes during pregnancy in multiple sclerosis. TCRdb keeps only in-frame clones here, not all; method: immunoSEQ multiplex PCR. The table shows under 100,000 clones, with about 95% occurring only once. The specimen was peripheral blood, collected in the third trimester of pregnancy. These receptors came from a female donor with multiple sclerosis, enrolled in a pregnancy study.

V is TRBV11-2 and J is TRBJ1-6, with D tentatively TRBD1 (6 bases). Per germline, CDR1 SGHAT and CDR2 FQNNGV. The V end lost 1 base, the J end lost 10 bases, and 11 bases lay between the germline ends. The CDR3 has 14 amino acids. The CDR3 is CASSLVGGGSPLHF. In DNA form, the CDR3 reads TGTGCCAGCAGCTTAGTAGGGGGGGGGTCACCCCTCCACTTT.

The V gene is TRBV29-1, the J gene TRBJ2-5, with TRBD2 matching over 8 bases. This CDR3 comprises 14 residues. The junction had 12 bases not matched to a gene; V was cut back by 7 bases and J by 5 bases. Per the germline V gene, CDR1 is SQVTM and CDR2 is ANQGSEA. CDR3 in DNA: TGCAGCGCCGGGGGGGCAGGAGATGGGGAGACCCAGTACTTC. Translated, it gives CSAGGAGDGETQYF.

The CDR3 here is CASSQPFWAGGLETQYF. The CDR3 nucleotides read TGTGCCAGCAGTCAGCCCTTTTGGGCAGGGGGCTTGGAGACCCAGTACTTC. The rearrangement links TRBV5-6 to TRBJ2-5; 8 bases line up with TRBD1. From germline, CDR1 is SGHDT and CDR2 YYEEEE. V lost 5 bases and J lost 5; bases outside the gene matches: 17. CDR3 size: 17 residues.

The chain joins TRBV5-5 to TRBJ2-7, with D hard to call. The CDR3 loop spans 15 amino acids. With 0 bases removed from V and 0 bases from J, the gap between germline ends came to 10 bases. The germline gives CDR1 SGHKS, CDR2 YYEKEE (reference sequence). The CDR3 protein is CASSLVADHSYEQYF. The CDR3 nucleotides are TGTGCCAGCAGCTTGGTGGCGGATCACTCCTACGAGCAGTACTTC.

The J gene is TRBJ1-5, the V gene TRBV6-5; 8 nucleotides match TRBD1. Germline V gene sequence: CDR1 MNHEY, CDR2 SVGAGI. V shed 6 bases, J shed 1 base, and the junction held 5 bases outside the gene matches. This CDR3 region has 15 residues. CDR3 amino acids: CASRRQGSSNQPQHF. CDR3 DNA: TGTGCCAGCAGAAGACAGGGGTCCAGCAATCAGCCCCAGCATTTT.

The table lists this clone with a count of one. This chain uses TRBV7-6 with TRBJ2-5; the D gene is possibly TRBD1 (5 bases). V lost 0 bases and J lost 3, with 11 bases in between. Germline V CDR1 and CDR2: SGHVS, FNYEAQ. The CDR3 has 15 amino acids. CDR3 in amino acids: CASSLAWGSKETQYF. CDR3 nucleotide sequence: TGTGCCAGCAGCTTAGCTTGGGGCAGTAAAGAGACCCAGTACTTC.

The rearrangement links TRBV7-3 to TRBJ2-2; 10 bases match TRBD1. The CDR3 has 16 amino acids. V trimming: 7 bases; J trimming: 3 bases; junction bases outside the gene matches: 8. Germline loops: CDR1 SGHTA, CDR2 FQGTGA. The CDR3 loop is CASTHPGQGYTGELFF. In nucleotides, the CDR3 is TGTGCCAGCACGCACCCGGGACAGGGGTACACCGGGGAGCTGTTTTTT.

The chain uses TRBV7-9 and TRBJ2-6; no definite D call. Germline V gene data show CDR1 as SEHNR and CDR2 as FQNEAQ (reference sequence). Deletions cut 1 base from V and 0 bases from J, with 7 bases between. The CDR3 has 16 residues. CDR3 in DNA: TGTGCCAGCAGCTTAGGTGACTTCTCTGGGGCCAACGTCCTGACTTTC. This codes for CASSLGDFSGANVLTF.

This sequence joins TRBV11-2 and TRBJ1-2; a possible D gene is TRBD1 (5 bases). This CDR3 is built from 13 residues. With 5 bases removed from V and 2 bases from J, the gap between germline ends came to 9 bases. In germline, CDR1 is SGHAT, CDR2 FQNNGV. CDR3 in amino acids: CASSPDRNYGYTF. DNA for the CDR3: TGTGCCAGCAGCCCCGACAGAAACTATGGCTACACCTTC.

CDR3 coding DNA: TGTGCCAGCAGCGATCGGGGGGGGATCATGAACACTGAAGCTTTCTTT. It is translated as CASSDRGGIMNTEAFF. The chain carries TRBV7-2 and TRBJ1-1; TRBD1 is a possible D gene (5 bases). Trimming took off 5 bases at V and 0 bases at J, with 16 bases between the two ends. Germline V CDR1 and CDR2: SGHTA, FQGNSA. The CDR3 has 16 amino acids.

CDR3 nucleotide sequence: TGCGCCAGCAGCTTGGGGACTAGCTCTTCCTACAATGAGCAGTTCTTC. It codes for CASSLGTSSSYNEQFF. The chain links TRBV5-1 to TRBJ2-1, with 8 bases identical to TRBD2. The CDR3 is made up of 16 amino acids. J lost 1 base, V lost 0 bases, and 3 bases had no gene match. Germline V gene lookup returns CDR1 SGHRS and CDR2 YFSETQ.

This chain joins TRBV21-1 and TRBJ2-7; the table's D call of TRBD1 was not tested on the DNA. TRBV21-1 is noted as a pseudogene. The CDR3 has 13 amino acids. The CDR3 nucleotides are TGTGCCAGCAGCAAGTTGACAGGGAACGAGCAGTACTTC. Translated: CASSKLTGNEQYF.

V gene TRBV7-3 combines with J gene TRBJ1-6; the D gene is possibly TRBD1 (5 bases). Germline values: CDR1 SGHTA, CDR2 FQGTGA. The CDR3 extends over 14 amino acids. The germline V and J ends were trimmed by 5 bases and 4 bases, with 9 bases remaining between them. The CDR3 here is CASSLQGYNSPLHF. The CDR3 nucleotides read TGTGCCAGCAGCCTTCAGGGATATAATTCACCCCTCCACTTT.

This clone has only one observation. In DNA, the CDR3 is TGTGCCAGCAGCCGAGGGGGGGCCGGCAATCAGCCCCAGCATTTT. Translated, it gives CASSRGGAGNQPQHF. The V and J genes are TRBV5-8 and TRBJ1-5; the D gene is possibly TRBD1 (6 bases). There are 15 residues in the CDR3. CDR1 SGHTS and CDR2 YDEGEE come from the germline V gene. V was pared by 4 bases and J by 2 bases, with 13 bases between.

The rearrangement joins TRBV13 to TRBJ1-3; D not resolved. The V gene lost 6 bases and the J gene lost 0 bases, with 24 bases spanning the gap. CDR3 size: 19 residues. Germline CDR1 reads PRHDT; CDR2 reads FYEKMQ (reference sequence). The CDR3 sequence is CASSFASGSRLYSGNTIYF. In nucleotides, the CDR3 is TGTGCCAGCAGTTTTGCTTCCGGGTCCCGTTTATACTCTGGAAACACCATATATTTT.

V and J are TRBV19 and TRBJ1-3; perhaps TRBD1 as D (5 bases). V was pared by 5 bases and J by 0 bases, with 14 bases between. The germline CDR1 and CDR2 sequences are LNHDA and SQIVND (reference sequence). This CDR3 spans 16 amino acids. The CDR3 DNA sequence: TGTGCCAGTAGTGCCGGTTCAGGACACTCTGGAAACACCATATATTTT. It codes for CASSAGSGHSGNTIYF.

This sequence joins TRBV19 and TRBJ1-1, with TRBD1 matching over 7 bases. V lost 6 bases, J lost 3 bases, and 13 bases stayed unmatched. CDR3 size: 16 residues. CDR1 is LNHDA and CDR2 is SQIVND in the germline V gene (reference sequence). The CDR3 DNA reads as TGTGCCAGTAGCCGACGGACAGGCAGAGGGGACACTGAAGCTTTCTTT. Encoded protein: CASSRRTGRGDTEAFF.

The chain recombines TRBV27 with TRBJ1-1; D is perhaps TRBD1 (5 bases). CDR1 is MNHEY, CDR2 SMNVEV, per germline (reference sequence). The CDR3 loop spans 13 amino acids. Trimming pared 10 bases from V and 1 base from J, leaving 13 bases between. Here the CDR3 reads CATSGLSNTEAFF. The CDR3 DNA sequence: TGTGCCACCTCGGGACTGTCGAACACTGAAGCTTTCTTT.

V and J are TRBV13 and TRBJ2-3; 7 nucleotides line up with TRBD2. The J segment lost 1 base and the V segment lost 8 bases, leaving 3 bases of the junction unmatched. The CDR3 has 13 residues. CDR1 is PRHDT and CDR2 is FYEKMQ in the germline V gene (reference sequence). The CDR3 region is CASGSGGTDTQYF. The CDR3 DNA reads as TGTGCCAGCGGAAGCGGGGGCACAGATACGCAGTATTTT. The variable domain in full, completed from reference TRBV13 and TRBJ2-3, reads AAGVIQSPRHLIKEKRETATLKCYPIPRHDTVYWYQQGPGQDPQFLISFYEKMQSDKGSIPDRFSAQQFSDYHSELNMSSLELGDSALYFCASGSGGTDTQYFGPGTRLTVL.

A single count supports this clone. The chain uses TRBV5-1 and TRBJ1-4; D gene unclear. Trimming removed 4 bases from V and 8 bases from J, with 21 bases in between. There are 16 residues in the CDR3. Per germline, CDR1 SGHRS and CDR2 YFSETQ. CDR3 DNA: TGCGCCAGCAGCCCTAGATTGGACGGACTACGAGAAAAACTGTTTTTT. The encoded protein is CASSPRLDGLREKLFF.

The chain is built from TRBV7-6 and TRBJ1-3; 10 nucleotides align to TRBD1. Germline CDR1 and CDR2: SGHVS and FNYEAQ. J gave up 8 bases and V 4 bases, and 5 bases lay outside the gene matches. This CDR3 contains 14 residues. The CDR3 DNA sequence: TGTGCCAGCAGCTCCAGGACAGGGGGGGACACCATATATTTT. Protein: CASSSRTGGDTIYF.